This TCR beta chain was recorded in a study of regulatory T cells in long-lasting Graves disease. Sample time point: persistent/refractory GD, antithyroid drugs over 5 years with positive TRAb. There was RNA extracted from PBMCs, and the TCR library was made from it. Researchers made TCR beta libraries by using iRepertoire HTBI primers and running Arm-PCR on CDR3 regions. Via MiXCR, TCRdb re-called the multiplex PCR reads, giving one row per CDR3 protein. This repertoire shows about 300,000 distinct CDR3 sequences, 22% found once; its top ten account for about 61%. The table lists this clonotype with a few counts. The CDR3 length is 17 residues. Germline values: CDR1 SGHVS, CDR2 FQNEAQ. After removal of 5 bases from V and 2 bases from J, the junction contained 11 bases not matched to a gene.

This chain uses TRBV7-8 with TRBJ2-5; 10 bases are shared with TRBD1. The source was peripheral blood mononuclear cells (PBMCs), collected when the disease was refractory, from a patient treated with antithyroid drugs. The clonotype was recovered from a female donor with Graves disease. CDR3 in amino acids: CASSPIARQGAQETQYF. The DNA of the CDR3 is TGTGCCAGCAGCCCGATAGCCAGACAGGGGGCACAAGAGACCCAGTACTTC. The variable domain in full, completed from reference TRBV7-8 and TRBJ2-5, reads GAGVSQSPRYKVAKRGQDVALRCDPISGHVSLFWYQQALGQGPEFLTYFQNEAQLDKSGLPSDRFFAERPEGSVSTLKIQRTQQEDSAVYLCASSPIARQGAQETQYFGPGTRLLVL.